The rows below give T cell receptor beta chains drawn from one sample of a study of control samples from healthy donors and cancer patients. Produced via immunoSEQ multiplex PCR; TCRdb's table is partial and in-frame only. The sample consists of tens of thousands of clones, about four fifths of them appearing once. The sequencing sample was made of PBMCs. The receptors stem from a woman aged 45-65 years with lung cancer. Each CDR3 is given with its conserved first and last residue. The D gene is left open where the match is weak. Size tells how often a clone was seen (once, few, many) or the class of an expanded clone, and some rows leave it out.

J gene | V gene | D gene | clone size | CDR3 DNA | CDR3 protein
TRBJ2-1 | TRBV27 | TRBD1 | - | TGTGCCAGCAGCCAATTTATGGGACAGTACAATGAGCAGTTCTTC | CASSQFMGQYNEQFF
TRBJ1-5 | TRBV27 | TRBD1 | - | TGTGCCAGCAGTCTCCTTCCCTTCGGACAGGGGGCGAACAATCAGCCCCAGCATTTT | CASSLLPFGQGANNQPQHF
TRBJ1-4 | TRBV24-1 | TRBD1 | - | TGTGCCACCAGTGCCTCCGGACAGGGGAGCGAAAAACTGTTTTTT | CATSASGQGSEKLFF
TRBJ1-6 | TRBV4-1 | TRBD1 | once | TGCGCCAGCAGCCAGATTGAGAGGGGGCTCAATTCACCCCTCCACTTT | CASSQIERGLNSPLHF
TRBJ2-1 | TRBV6-5 | - | - | TGTGCCAGCAGTTACTTCCAGGGGACCCCTCGCAATGAGCAGTTCTTC | CASSYFQGTPRNEQFF
TRBJ1-1 | TRBV30 | TRBD1 | - | TGTGCCTGGTCGGACAGGGGGAACACTGAAGCTTTCTTT | CAWSDRGNTEAFF
TRBJ2-5 | TRBV2 | - | once | TGTGCCAGCCAGCAGGACAGCATCGAAAAGACCCAGTACTTC | CASQQDSIEKTQYF
TRBJ2-2 | TRBV7-2 | - | - | TGTGCCAGCAGCTTATGGGACTCGCCGAGCGGGGAGCTGTTTTTT | CASSLWDSPSGELFF
TRBJ1-6 | TRBV4-1 | - | once | TGCGCCAGCAGCCAAGGACCGTTGAATTCACCCCTCCACTTT | CASSQGPLNSPLHF
TRBJ2-1 | TRBV15 | TRBD2 | few | TGTGCCACCAGCAGAGGTCTAGCGGGGGGTGAGGTCAATGAGCAGTTCTTC | CATSRGLAGGEVNEQFF
TRBJ1-2 | TRBV19 | TRBD1 | - | TGTGCCAGTACCGTGTGGACAGGGACTAACTATGGCTACACCTTC | CASTVWTGTNYGYTF
TRBJ1-1 | TRBV7-9 | - | few | TGTGCCAGCAGCTACAGACAGAACACTGAAGCTTTCTTT | CASSYRQNTEAFF
TRBJ2-2 | TRBV10-3 | TRBD2 | - | TGTGCCATCAGTGAGTCTCTAGCGGGGTTCACCGGGGAGCTGTTTTTT | CAISESLAGFTGELFF
TRBJ2-7 | TRBV19 | - | - | TGTGCCAGTAGTTTAGAGGTTTCCTACGAGCAGTACTTC | CASSLEVSYEQYF
TRBJ2-2 | TRBV19 | - | - | TGTGCCAGTAGTATCAAAGGGGGGCAGGGGTTCGCCGGGGAGCTGTTTTTT | CASSIKGGQGFAGELFF
TRBJ2-2 | TRBV3-1/TRBV3-2 | - | - | TGTGCCAGCAGCCAGTTCCGGCGGGGAACCGGGGAGCTGTTTTTT | CASSQFRRGTGELFF
TRBJ1-1 | TRBV6-5 | - | - | TGTGCCAGCAGTTACTCGGGGGAAATAGCTGAAGCTTTCTTT | CASSYSGEIAEAFF
TRBJ1-6 | TRBV7-9 | TRBD1 | once | TGTGCCAGCAGCTTGACAGGGGGCGTAATTAATTCACCCCTCCACTTT | CASSLTGGVINSPLHF
TRBJ2-1 | TRBV5-1 | - | - | TGCGCCAGCACCCTTCAGGGTGGAGGTTACAATGAGCAGTTCTTC | CASTLQGGGYNEQFF
TRBJ2-7 | TRBV11-3 | - | - | TGTGCCAGCAGCTTAGTTGATAGAGGGCCCGACGAGCAGTACTTC | CASSLVDRGPDEQYF
TRBJ1-6 | TRBV5-1 | TRBD1 | once | TGCGCCAGCAGCTTGGGGGGGACAGGGGGGCGGGAAAATTCACCCCTCCACTTT | CASSLGGTGGRENSPLHF
TRBJ1-2 | TRBV3-1/TRBV3-2 | - | - | TGTGCCAGCAGCCAACAGACAGGAGGCTATGGCTACACCTTC | CASSQQTGGYGYTF
TRBJ2-4 | TRBV7-2 | TRBD1 | few | TGTGCCAGCAGCTTAGGTCCGGACAGGGTAGCCAAAAACATTCAGTACTTC | CASSLGPDRVAKNIQYF
TRBJ1-5 | TRBV4-1 | - | - | TGCGCCAGCAGCCAAGGTGGGGATCAGCCCCAGCATTTT | CASSQGGDQPQHF
TRBJ2-3 | TRBV12-3/TRBV12-4 | - | - | TGTGCCAGCCTTGGGGGTAACACAGATACGCAGTATTTT | CASLGGNTDTQYF
TRBJ1-5 | TRBV3-1/TRBV3-2 | - | once | TGTGCCAGCAGTCAGGGACACCCCGTGGGAGGGCCCCAGCATTTT | CASSQGHPVGGPQHF
TRBJ1-2 | TRBV24-1 | TRBD1 | - | TGTGCCACCAGTCGCGAGACAGGGGCTACGCCTAACTATGGCTACACCTTC | CATSRETGATPNYGYTF
TRBJ1-5 | TRBV2 | - | once | TGTGCCAGCAGTGATGAGATGAATCAGCCCCAGCATTTT | CASSDEMNQPQHF
TRBJ1-5 | TRBV5-8 | - | - | TGTGCCAGCAGCTTGGGAAATGTGTATAGCAATCAGCCCCAGCATTTT | CASSLGNVYSNQPQHF
TRBJ2-5 | TRBV29-1 | TRBD1 | - | TGCAGCGTTGTGACAGGGCAAGAGACCCAGTACTTC | CSVVTGQETQYF
TRBJ1-2 | TRBV24-1 | TRBD1 | - | TGTGCCACCAGTGACTCAACAGGGGCCAAAGGATTAACCCACTATGGCTACACCTTC | CATSDSTGAKGLTHYGYTF
TRBJ1-5 | TRBV28 | - | - | TGTGCCAGCAGTGATACAGGCCCGAGACAGCCCCAGCATTTT | CASSDTGPRQPQHF
TRBJ1-1 | TRBV14 | - | - | TGTGCCAGCAGCCGTAAAAGAGCGGGGCCGGGGACTGAAGCTTTCTTT | CASSRKRAGPGTEAFF
TRBJ2-7 | TRBV7-2 | TRBD2 | once | TGTGCCAGCAGCTTGGGCGGCAGCGGGGGCTACGAGCAGTACTTC | CASSLGGSGGYEQYF
TRBJ1-1 | TRBV11-1 | - | few | TGTGCCAGCAGACAGAACACTGAAGCTTTCTTT | CASRQNTEAFF
TRBJ1-5 | TRBV27 | - | - | TGTGCCAGCAGTTTAAGTGGGGGCAATCAGCCCCAGCATTTT | CASSLSGGNQPQHF
TRBJ1-5 | TRBV10-3 | - | - | TGTGCCACAGCGGGGGGTTCAAATCAGCCCCAGCATTTT | CATAGGSNQPQHF
TRBJ2-1 | TRBV27 | TRBD1 | - | TGTGCCAGCAGTCGTTCAGGGGGCTCCTACAATGAGCAGTTCTTC | CASSRSGGSYNEQFF
TRBJ1-1 | TRBV7-9 | - | few | TGTGCCAGCAGCCGGGACTCCGGCACTGAAGCTTTCTTT | CASSRDSGTEAFF